This T cell receptor beta chain was identified during a study of radiotherapy plus CTLA-4 blockade in lung cancer. This CDR3 has 15 amino acids. Per germline, CDR1 SGDLS and CDR2 YYNGEE. V lost 4 bases and J lost 6, with 18 bases in between. Comments on this clone: What it binds is unknown.

The method was immunoSEQ multiplex PCR; TCRdb's version includes in-frame clones alone and lacks a portion of them. The table has some 100,000 clones, just under 80% seen once. General study results and limits: Blood TCR clones of tumor origin expanded after radiotherapy plus ipilimumab.

The specimen comprised peripheral blood, sampled from a patient treated with radiotherapy plus ipilimumab. The receptor comes from a human donor with non-small cell lung cancer who had a partial response to radiotherapy plus ipilimumab. This chain connects TRBV9 to TRBJ2-3, with D unresolved. CDR3 protein: CASSLAVTRSDTQYF. In DNA, the CDR3 is TGTGCCAGCAGCTTAGCCGTAACCAGGTCTGATACGCAGTATTTT.